The source of this T cell receptor (beta chain) is a study of OX40 agonist ivuxolimab in advanced cancers. The V end lost 3 bases, the J end lost 1 base, and 12 bases lay between the germline ends. Germline V lookup: CDR1 SGHTA, CDR2 FQGNSA. CDR3 length: 15 amino acids. Profiled with immunoSEQ multiplex PCR; TCRdb holds only in-frame clones, not every one. The sample records about 140,000 clones, more than 85% being singletons. This clonotype was obtained from an adult with an advanced solid tumor such as melanoma, head and neck, liver or kidney cancer. The chain couples TRBV7-2 to TRBJ1-1; D is possibly TRBD1 (5 bases). The starting material was CD4+ or CD8+ T cells sorted from blood, obtained in a trial of the OX40 agonist ivuxolimab. CDR3 amino acids: CASSFSRGGNTEAFF. The CDR3 nucleotides are TGTGCCAGCAGCTTCAGTCGGGGGGGGAACACTGAAGCTTTCTTT.